Listed below are T cell receptor beta chains from one sample, sequenced in a study of human thymus T cells. This table comes from immunoSEQ multiplex PCR, and its TCRdb copy is limited to in-frame clones, with some not included. This repertoire shows some 130,000 clones, about 95% found once; its top ten account for 0.02% to 0.03%. Material for sequencing was thymus tissue. The source of these receptors is a boy younger than two with a congenital heart defect but otherwise immunologically healthy. Each CDR3 is given with its conserved first and last residue. A D gene is named only where the DNA matches it firmly. Clone sizes are given selectively: once, few, many, or a class where the clone is expanded.

TRBJ2-3	.	TRBV27	.	TGTGCCAGCAGTGTCTCATCTAGCTGGGGGGAAGATACGCAGTATTTT	CASSVSSSWGEDTQYF
TRBJ2-7	once	TRBV28	TRBD2	TGTGCCAGCTCGGGGGGGACCGCGTACTTC	CASSGGTAYF
TRBJ1-1	.	TRBV4-3	.	TGCGCCAGCAGCCAAGACCCGCCCAGTAAGGGCACTGAAGCTTTCTTT	CASSQDPPSKGTEAFF
TRBJ2-2	.	TRBV7-2	TRBD1	TGTGCCAGCAGCTTCGGGACAGGGTACACCGGGGAGCTGTTTTTT	CASSFGTGYTGELFF
TRBJ2-5	.	TRBV5-1	TRBD2	TGCGCCAGCAGCTATCGGACTAGCGGGGGCCGGGAGACCCAGTACTTC	CASSYRTSGGRETQYF
TRBJ2-7	.	TRBV5-1	TRBD2	TGCGCCAGCAGCTTGAGCCCCCTAGCGGGGGTCACCTACGAGCAGTACTTC	CASSLSPLAGVTYEQYF
TRBJ1-5	.	TRBV6-5	TRBD1	TGTGCCAGCAGCCACCGGGACAGGGGTCAGCCCCAGCATTTT	CASSHRDRGQPQHF
TRBJ1-2	.	TRBV9	.	TGTGCCAGCAGCGCCCTGGGGGGTAGGGCGCATGGCTACACCTTC	CASSALGGRAHGYTF
TRBJ1-3	.	TRBV5-6	.	TGTGCCAGCAGCCCCCCGGGTTGGTTGGGGGCTGGAAACACCATATATTTT	CASSPPGWLGAGNTIYF
TRBJ1-6	.	TRBV27	TRBD1	TGTGCCAGCAGTTTAACCCGGGGACAGACCCGTGTCACCCCTTTCTATAATTCACCCCTCCACTTT	CASSLTRGQTRVTPFYNSPLHF
TRBJ1-6	.	TRBV28	.	TGTGCCAGCAGCGTAAACAGGGAAGGGTCACCCCTCCACTTT	CASSVNREGSPLHF
TRBJ2-1	.	TRBV27	.	TGTGCCAGCAGTTTAGGTGGGACCTCCTACAATGAGCAGTTCTTC	CASSLGGTSYNEQFF